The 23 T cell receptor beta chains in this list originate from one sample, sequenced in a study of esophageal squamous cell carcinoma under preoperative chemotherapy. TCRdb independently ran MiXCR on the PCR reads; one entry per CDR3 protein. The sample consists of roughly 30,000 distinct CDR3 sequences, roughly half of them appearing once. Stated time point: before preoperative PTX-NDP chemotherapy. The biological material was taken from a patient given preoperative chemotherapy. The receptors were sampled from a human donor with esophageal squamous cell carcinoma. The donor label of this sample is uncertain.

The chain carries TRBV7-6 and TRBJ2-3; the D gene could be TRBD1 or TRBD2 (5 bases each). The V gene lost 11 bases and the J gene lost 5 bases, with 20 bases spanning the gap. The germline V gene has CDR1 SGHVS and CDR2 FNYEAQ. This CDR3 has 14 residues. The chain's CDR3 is CAGHERGDQDTQYF. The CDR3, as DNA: TGTGCCGGGCACGAGAGGGGCGATCAAGATACGCAGTATTTT.

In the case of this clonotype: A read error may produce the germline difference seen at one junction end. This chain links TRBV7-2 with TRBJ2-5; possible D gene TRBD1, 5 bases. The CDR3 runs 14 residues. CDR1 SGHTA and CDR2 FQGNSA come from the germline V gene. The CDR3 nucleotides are TGTGCCAGCAGCTTTCAGGGTTCCACAGAGACGCAGTACTTC. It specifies CASSFQGSTETQYF. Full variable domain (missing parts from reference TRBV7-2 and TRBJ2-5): GAGVSQSPSNKVTEKGKDVELRCDPISGHTALYWYRQSLGQGLEFLIYFQGNSAPDKSGLPSDRFSAERTGGSVSTLTIQRTQQEDSAVYLCASSFQGSTETQYFGPGTRLLVL.

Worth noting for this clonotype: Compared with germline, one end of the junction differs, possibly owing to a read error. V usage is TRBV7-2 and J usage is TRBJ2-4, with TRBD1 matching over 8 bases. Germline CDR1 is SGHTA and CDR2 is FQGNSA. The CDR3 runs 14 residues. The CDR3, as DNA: TGCGCCAGCAGGGGGCGGGGTGCCAAAGACACGCAGTACTTC. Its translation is CASRGRGAKDTQYF. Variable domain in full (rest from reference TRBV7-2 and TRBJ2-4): GAGVSQSPSNKVTEKGKDVELRCDPISGHTALYWYRQSLGQGLEFLIYFQGNSAPDKSGLPSDRFSAERTGGSVSTLTIQRTQQEDSAVYLCASRGRGAKDTQYFGAGTRLSVL.

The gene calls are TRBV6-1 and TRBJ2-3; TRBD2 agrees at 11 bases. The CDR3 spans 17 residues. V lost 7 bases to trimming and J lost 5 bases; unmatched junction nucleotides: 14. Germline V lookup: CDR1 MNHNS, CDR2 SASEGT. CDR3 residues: CASTGGAASGRQDTQYF. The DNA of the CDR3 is TGTGCCAGCACAGGGGGCGCGGCTAGCGGGAGGCAAGATACGCAGTATTTT.

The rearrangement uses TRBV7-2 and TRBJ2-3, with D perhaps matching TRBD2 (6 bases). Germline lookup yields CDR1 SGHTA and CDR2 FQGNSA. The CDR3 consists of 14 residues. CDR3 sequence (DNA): TGTGCGGGCAGCGCGGGACGTCTTTCAGATACGCAGTATTTT. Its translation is CAGSAGRLSDTQYF.

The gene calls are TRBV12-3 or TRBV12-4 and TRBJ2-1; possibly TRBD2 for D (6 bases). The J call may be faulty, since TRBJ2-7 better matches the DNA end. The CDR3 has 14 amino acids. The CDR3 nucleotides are TGTGCCAGCAGTTTCACGGGGGAGAAACGCGAGCAGTACTTC. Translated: CASSFTGEKREQYF.

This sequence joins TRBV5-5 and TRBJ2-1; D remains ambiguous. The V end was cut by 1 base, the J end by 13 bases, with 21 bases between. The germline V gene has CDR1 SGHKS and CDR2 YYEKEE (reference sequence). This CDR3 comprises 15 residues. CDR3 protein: CASSLSGVRENIQFF. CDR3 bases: TGTGCCAGCAGCTTGAGTGGGGTGCGAGAAAACATTCAGTTCTTC.

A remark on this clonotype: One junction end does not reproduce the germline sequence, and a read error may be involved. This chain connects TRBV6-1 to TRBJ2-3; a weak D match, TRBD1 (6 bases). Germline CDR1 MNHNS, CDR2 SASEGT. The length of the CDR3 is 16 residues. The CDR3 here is CACREFGGSDPDTQYF. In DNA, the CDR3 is TGTGCCTGCAGGGAATTTGGGGGCAGCGACCCAGATACGCAGTATTTT.

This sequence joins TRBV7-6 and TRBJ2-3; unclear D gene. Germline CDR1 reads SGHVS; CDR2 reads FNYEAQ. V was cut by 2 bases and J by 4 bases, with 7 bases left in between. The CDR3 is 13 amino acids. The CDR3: CASSLWSPDTQYF. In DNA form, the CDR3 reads TGTGCCAGCAGCTTATGGTCCCCAGATACGCAGTATTTT. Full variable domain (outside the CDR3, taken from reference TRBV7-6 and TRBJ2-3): GAGVSQSPRYKVTKRGQDVALRCDPISGHVSLYWYRQALGQGPEFLTYFNYEAQQDKSGLPNDRFSAERPEGSISTLTIQRTEQRDSAMYRCASSLWSPDTQYFGPGTRLTVL.

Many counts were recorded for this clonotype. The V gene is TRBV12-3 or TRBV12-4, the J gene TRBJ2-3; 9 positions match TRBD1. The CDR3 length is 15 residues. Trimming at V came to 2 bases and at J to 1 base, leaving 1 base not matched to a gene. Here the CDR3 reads CASSLRTGGTDTQYF. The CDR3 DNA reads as TGTGCCAGCAGTTTAAGGACAGGGGGCACAGATACGCAGTATTTT.

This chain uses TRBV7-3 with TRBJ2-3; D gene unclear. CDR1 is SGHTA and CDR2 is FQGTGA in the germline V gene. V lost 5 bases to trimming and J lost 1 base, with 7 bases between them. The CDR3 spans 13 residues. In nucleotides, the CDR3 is TGTGCCAGCAGCAGGTTGGGCACAGATACGCAGTATTTT. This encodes CASSRLGTDTQYF.

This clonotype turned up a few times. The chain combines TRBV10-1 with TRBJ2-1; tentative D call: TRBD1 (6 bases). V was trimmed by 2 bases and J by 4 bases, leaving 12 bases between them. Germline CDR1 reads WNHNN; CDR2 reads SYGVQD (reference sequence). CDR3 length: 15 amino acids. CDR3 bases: TGCGCCAGCAGTGAGGGGCAGGGGCCGTACAATGAGCAGTTCTTC. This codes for CASSEGQGPYNEQFF.

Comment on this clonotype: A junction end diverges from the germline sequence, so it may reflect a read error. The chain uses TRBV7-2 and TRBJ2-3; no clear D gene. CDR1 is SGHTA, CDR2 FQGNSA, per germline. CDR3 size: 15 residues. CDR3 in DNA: TGTGGCAGCAGCTCGTGGCTGCGGTCCAAAAATACGCAGTATTTC. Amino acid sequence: CGSSSWLRSKNTQYF.

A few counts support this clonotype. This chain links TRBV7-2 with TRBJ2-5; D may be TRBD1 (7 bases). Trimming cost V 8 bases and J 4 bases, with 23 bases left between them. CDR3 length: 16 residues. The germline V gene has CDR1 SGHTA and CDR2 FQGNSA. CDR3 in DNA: TGTGCCAGCGGGGGGCAGGGGGGCAGAGGCCCAGAGACCCAGTACTTC. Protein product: CASGGQGGRGPETQYF.

The CDR3 loop is CARGLEAVSTDTQYF. The CDR3 region has the DNA TGTGCCAGGGGCCTCGAGGCTGTGAGCACAGATACGCAGTATTTT. This rearrangement joins TRBV6-1 to TRBJ2-3; D gene unclear. Trimming pared 9 bases from V and 0 bases from J, leaving 16 bases between. Germline V gene data show CDR1 as MNHNS and CDR2 as SASEGT. This CDR3 spans 15 amino acids.

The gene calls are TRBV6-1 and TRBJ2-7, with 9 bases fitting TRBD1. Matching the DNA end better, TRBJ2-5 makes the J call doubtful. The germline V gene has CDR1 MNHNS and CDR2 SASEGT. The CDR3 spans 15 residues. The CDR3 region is CASSVGSGTGETQYF. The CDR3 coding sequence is TGTGCCAGCAGTGTGGGATCCGGGACAGGGGAGACCCAGTACTTC.

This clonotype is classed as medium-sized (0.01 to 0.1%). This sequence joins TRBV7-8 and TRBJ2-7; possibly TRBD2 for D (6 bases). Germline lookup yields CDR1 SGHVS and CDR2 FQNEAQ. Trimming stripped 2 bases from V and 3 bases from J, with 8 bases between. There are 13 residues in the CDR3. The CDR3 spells CASSLRRGYEQYF. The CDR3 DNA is TGTGCCAGCAGCTTACGGAGGGGCTACGAGCAGTACTTC.

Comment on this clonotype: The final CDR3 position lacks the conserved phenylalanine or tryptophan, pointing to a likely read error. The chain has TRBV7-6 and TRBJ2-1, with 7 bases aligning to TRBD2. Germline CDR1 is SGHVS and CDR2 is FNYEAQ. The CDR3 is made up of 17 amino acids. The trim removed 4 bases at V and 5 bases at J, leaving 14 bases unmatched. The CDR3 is CASSSEAGVGFHNEQFC. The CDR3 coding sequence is TGTGCCAGCAGCTCAGAGGCGGGAGTGGGTTTTCACAATGAGCAGTTCTGC.

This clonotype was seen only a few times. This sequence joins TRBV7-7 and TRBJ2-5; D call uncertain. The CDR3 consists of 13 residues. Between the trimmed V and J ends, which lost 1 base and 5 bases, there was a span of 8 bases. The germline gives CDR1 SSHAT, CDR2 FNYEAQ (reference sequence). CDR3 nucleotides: TGTGCCAGCAGCTTAGTTGCACGGGAGACCCAGTACTTC. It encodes CASSLVARETQYF. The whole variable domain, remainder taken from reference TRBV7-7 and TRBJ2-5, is GAGVSQSPRYKVTKRGQDVTLRCDPISSHATLYWYQQALGQGPEFLTYFNYEAQPDKSGLPSDRFSAERPEGSISTLTIQRTEQRDSAMYRCASSLVARETQYFGPGTRLLVL.

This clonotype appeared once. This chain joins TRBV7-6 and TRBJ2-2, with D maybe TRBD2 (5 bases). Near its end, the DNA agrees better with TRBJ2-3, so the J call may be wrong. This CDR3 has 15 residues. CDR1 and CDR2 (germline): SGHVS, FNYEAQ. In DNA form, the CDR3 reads TGTGCCAGCAGCTTCCTAGCAGAGAACACCGATGAGCAGTATTTT. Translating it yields CASSFLAENTDEQYF.

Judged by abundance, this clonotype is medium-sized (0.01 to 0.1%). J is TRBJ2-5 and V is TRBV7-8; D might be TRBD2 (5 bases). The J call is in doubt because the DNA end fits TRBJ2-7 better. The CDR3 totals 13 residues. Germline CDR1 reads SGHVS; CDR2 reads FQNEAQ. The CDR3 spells CASTRPSLREQYF. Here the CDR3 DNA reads TGTGCCAGCACCCGACCTAGCCTCCGCGAGCAGTACTTC.

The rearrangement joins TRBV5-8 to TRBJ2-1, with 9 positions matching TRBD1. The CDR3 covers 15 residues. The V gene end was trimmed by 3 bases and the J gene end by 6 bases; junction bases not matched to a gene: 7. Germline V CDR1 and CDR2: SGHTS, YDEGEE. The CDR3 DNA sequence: TGTGCCAGCAGCTACGACAGGGGGTTTAGCAATGAGCAGTTCTTC. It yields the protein CASSYDRGFSNEQFF.

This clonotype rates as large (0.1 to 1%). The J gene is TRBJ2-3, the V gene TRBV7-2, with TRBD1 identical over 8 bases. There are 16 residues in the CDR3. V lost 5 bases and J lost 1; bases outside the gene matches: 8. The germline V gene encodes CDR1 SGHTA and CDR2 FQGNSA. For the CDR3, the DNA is TGTGCCAGCAGCCCCCGCCCCAGGGGGCGCACAGATACGCAGTATTTT. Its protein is CASSPRPRGRTDTQYF.